This T cell receptor beta chain is from a study of OX40 agonist ivuxolimab in advanced cancers. Study-wide background: Ivuxolimab is an agonistic anti-OX40 (CD134) antibody, and patients were treated with it. Partial responses were seen in three patients, one with hepatocellular carcinoma and two with cutaneous melanoma.

The assay was immunoSEQ multiplex PCR, and TCRdb's table has in-frame clones only and misses some. This sample has tens of thousands of clones, with roughly three quarters found just once. Overall study findings and caveats: Expanded clones tended on average to be more numerous among CD8+ T cells than CD4+.

In its sample, this clone was seen many times. Antigen unknown. CDR1 is GTSNPN and CDR2 is SVGIG in the germline V gene (reference sequence). Trimming at V came to 3 bases and at J to 3 bases, leaving 8 bases not matched to a gene. The CDR3 spans 15 residues. People who had autoimmune disease history or systemic immunosuppression were excluded. The sequence was obtained from an adult with an advanced solid tumor such as melanoma, head and neck, liver or kidney cancer. The material was CD4+ or CD8+ T cells sorted from blood, obtained in a trial of the OX40 agonist ivuxolimab. The chain carries TRBV30 and TRBJ1-5; 7 bases fit TRBD1. The CDR3 DNA follows: TGTGCCTGGAGCTACCCGGGACAGTTCAATCAGCCCCAGCATTTT. It encodes CAWSYPGQFNQPQHF. The full variable domain, with the rest looked up from reference TRBV30 and TRBJ1-5, is SQTIHQWPATLVQPVGSPLSLECTVEGTSNPNLYWYRQAAGRGLQLLFYSVGIGQISSEVPQNLSASRPQDRQFILSSKKLLLSDSGFYLCAWSYPGQFNQPQHFGDGTRLSIL.